The 3 T cell receptor beta chains given below trace back to one sample, sequenced in a study of OX40 agonist ivuxolimab in advanced cancers. Assay: immunoSEQ multiplex PCR; the TCRdb copy retains only in-frame clones and omits some. The repertoire includes 52,000 or so clones, over 90% of them detected once, and about 20% sits in the top ten. Sequences were derived from CD4+ or CD8+ T cells sorted from blood, sampled in a trial of the OX40 agonist ivuxolimab. The receptor set was obtained from an adult with an advanced solid tumor such as melanoma, head and neck, liver or kidney cancer.

The chain combines TRBV6-5 with TRBJ1-1; a possible D gene is TRBD1 (6 bases). Trimming removed 0 bases at V and 4 bases at J, with 15 bases between. Germline CDR1 reads MNHEY; CDR2 reads SVGAGI. The CDR3 has 16 amino acids. The CDR3 loop is CASSYSIRGAVTEAFF. CDR3 DNA sequence: TGTGCCAGCAGTTACTCGATTCGGGGGGCCGTCACTGAAGCTTTCTTT.

The chain carries TRBV15 and TRBJ1-1; 7 positions agree with TRBD1. The CDR3 is 17 amino acids. Unmatched junction bases numbered 12, after V lost 1 base and J lost 4 bases. Germline V CDR1 and CDR2: LNHNV, YYDKDF (reference sequence). The CDR3 region has the DNA TGTGCCACCAGCAGAGGACGGGCAGGGGGAGTCGGCACTGAAGCTTTCTTT. Translation gives CATSRGRAGGVGTEAFF.

The chain couples TRBV19 to TRBJ1-5; D unclear. Deletions cut 3 bases from V and 2 bases from J, with 11 bases between. The germline V gene has CDR1 LNHDA and CDR2 SQIVND (reference sequence). This CDR3 comprises 15 residues. The CDR3: CASSMWGSGNQPQHF. The CDR3 DNA follows: TGTGCCAGTAGTATGTGGGGAAGCGGCAATCAGCCCCAGCATTTT.